This T cell receptor beta chain is from a study of blood T cell repertoires in COVID-19 (dated by TCRdb to about 2020). For the wider study: Samples covering the acute and convalescent phases of COVID-19 were provided by collaborators in the United States, Italy and Spain. The material from the prospective study consisted of cDNA or gDNA derived from T cells, B-cell-depleted T cells, or PBMCs. Deeply sampled blood TCRbeta repertoires from subjects exposed to, actively infected with, or recovered from COVID-19 were included in the dataset. The repertoires were released in a freely available public database meant as a resource for research on the immune response to SARS-CoV-2. Samples were obtained from the ongoing ImmuneRACE study (first 160 participants) and from roughly 1,300 subjects provided by 6 global collaborators. A de-identified subject ID, COVID-19 status, age in years and sex were almost always included in the sample metadata. Where available, HLA class I and class II types were obtained from metadata supplied by the sample provider rather than from assay-based typing.

For CDR1 and CDR2, the germline V gene lists KGHSH and LQKENI. From its cysteine to its phenylalanine, the CDR3 spans 14 amino acids. Just the 42-base CDR3 DNA is kept, in frame starting at base 1. V and J lose 3 bases and 1 base, and a span of 9 bases separates them. Each collaborating institution followed its own protocols to collect whole blood in K2EDTA tubes. For TCRbeta analysis, collaborators shipped samples in one of three forms: frozen whole blood, isolated PBMCs, or DNA extracted from either of those sample types. The immunoSEQ Assay, a bias-controlled multiplex PCR, was used to amplify TCRbeta CDR3 regions from genomic DNA. As for the authors' bioinformatics: The number of nucleated cells in each sample was estimated from the amplification of reference gene primers within the assay. To quantify the absolute abundance of each unique TCRbeta CDR3 rearrangement, sequence reads were collapsed and filtered. For each sample, productive Simpson clonality was calculated as the square root of Simpson's diversity index over productive rearrangements. In TCRdb, the immuneACCESS table is reduced to in-frame sequences with V and J assigned. These tables do not hold every clone; where another copy was compared, an unresolved V gene accounts for under half, and the others remain unexplained. V, J and clone size derive from that table, while D and trimming were established from the DNA sequence. For this sample the table gives approximately 230,000 clones, of which roughly 80% were detected only once. 4% to 6% of the sample lies in the top ten.

What the work shows at the level of the full study, not this receptor alone: Clinical and demographic metadata were provided uncurated, with the amount varying by source and participant.

This clone was seen a few times. The antigen this receptor binds is unknown. No per-base quality is available; no much larger clone lies one base away. Rearrangement joined TRBV18 to TRBJ1-1; the D gene cannot be named for sure. The sequence was collected from a woman at least 80 years old with active or convalescent COVID-19. Sequencing was performed on peripheral blood. The nucleotide sequence reads as follows: TGTGCCAGCTCACCCGCAGGCCCGAACACTGAAGCTTTCTTT. Translated, this gives CASSPAGPNTEAFF.